This entry describes one TCR beta chain. Its antigen is unknown. Tens of thousands of T cell genomes (about 0.2 ug DNA) went into each sorted-subset replicate. Data came from immunoSEQ multiplex PCR; TCRdb stores just in-frame clones and leaves some out. This table has approximately 640,000 clones, roughly 88% appearing once. The sample belongs to a study of shared clonotypes between healthy human individuals. General observations from the study: The sharing of 4.5% to 6.5% of naive CD4 clonotypes was seen across a few donors. Naive subsets generally exceeded memory subsets in estimated richness.

CD8 memory pooled CD45RO+ cells and CCR7-negative CD45RA+ TemRA cells. The CDR3 contains 15 residues. V was pared by 6 bases and J by 5 bases, with 19 bases between. CDR1 MNHEY and CDR2 SVGAGI come from the germline V gene. This TCR was sampled from a man younger than 35 in good health. Some clones in this sample may be carry-over from other donors' samples. Sequencing was carried out using memory CD8+ T cells from PBMCs. As for subset: CD45RO+ cells pooled with CCR7-negative TemRA cells. This chain connects TRBV6-5 to TRBJ2-5; D is ambiguous. The CDR3 loop reads CASSVLGMVGETQYF. The CDR3 coding sequence is TGTGCCAGCAGCGTCCTGGGGATGGTGGGGGAGACCCAGTACTTC.